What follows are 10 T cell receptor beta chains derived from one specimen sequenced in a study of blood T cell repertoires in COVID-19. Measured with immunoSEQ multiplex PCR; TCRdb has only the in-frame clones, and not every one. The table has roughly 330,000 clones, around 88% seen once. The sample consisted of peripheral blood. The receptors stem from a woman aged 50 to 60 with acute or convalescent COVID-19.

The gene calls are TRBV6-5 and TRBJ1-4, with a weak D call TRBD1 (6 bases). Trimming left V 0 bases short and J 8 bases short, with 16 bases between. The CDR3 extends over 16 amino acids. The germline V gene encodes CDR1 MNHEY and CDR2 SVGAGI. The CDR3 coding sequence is TGTGCCAGCAGTTACTCTGGCAGGGGTGGTGGGGAAAAACTGTTTTTT. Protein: CASSYSGRGGGEKLFF.

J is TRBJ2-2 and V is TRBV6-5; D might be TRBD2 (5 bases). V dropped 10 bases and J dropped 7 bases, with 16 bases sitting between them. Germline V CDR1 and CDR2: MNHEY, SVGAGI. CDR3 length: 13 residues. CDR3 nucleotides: TGTGCCACGACCGTTGAGGGTCTCGGGGAGCTGTTTTTT. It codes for CATTVEGLGELFF.

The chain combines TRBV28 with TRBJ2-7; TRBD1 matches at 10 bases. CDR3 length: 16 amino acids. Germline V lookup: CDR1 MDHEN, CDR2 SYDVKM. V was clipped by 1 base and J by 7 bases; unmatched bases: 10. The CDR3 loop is CASSLFGGQGTSEQYF. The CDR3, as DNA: TGTGCCAGCAGTTTATTCGGGGGACAGGGGACTTCGGAGCAGTACTTC.

CDR3 in DNA: TGCGCCAGCAGCTTGTGGAGGCCGAACACCGGGGAGCTGTTTTTT. It translates to CASSLWRPNTGELFF. The J gene is TRBJ2-2, the V gene TRBV5-1; D is perhaps TRBD2 (5 bases). This CDR3 has 15 residues. CDR1 SGHRS and CDR2 YFSETQ come from the germline V gene. Between the trimmed V and J ends, which lost 1 base and 0 bases, there was a span of 7 bases.

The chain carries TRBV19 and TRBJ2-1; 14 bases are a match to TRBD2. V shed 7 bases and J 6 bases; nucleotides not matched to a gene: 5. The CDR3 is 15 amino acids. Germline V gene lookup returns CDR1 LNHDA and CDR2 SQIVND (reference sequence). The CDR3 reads CASMSGLAGVNEQFF. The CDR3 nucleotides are TGTGCCAGTATGTCGGGACTAGCGGGAGTCAATGAGCAGTTCTTC. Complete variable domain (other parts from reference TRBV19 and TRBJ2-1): DGGITQSPKYLFRKEGQNVTLSCEQNLNHDAMYWYRQDPGQGLRLIYYSQIVNDFQKGDIAEGYSVSREKKESFPLTVTSAQKNPTAFYLCASMSGLAGVNEQFFGPGTRLTVL.

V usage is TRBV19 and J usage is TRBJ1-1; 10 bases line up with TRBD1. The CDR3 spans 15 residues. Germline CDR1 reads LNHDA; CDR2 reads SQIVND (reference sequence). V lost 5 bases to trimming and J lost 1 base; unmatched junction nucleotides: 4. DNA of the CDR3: TGTGCCAGTAGTTCCAGGACAGGGGGGAACACTGAAGCTTTCTTT. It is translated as CASSSRTGGNTEAFF.

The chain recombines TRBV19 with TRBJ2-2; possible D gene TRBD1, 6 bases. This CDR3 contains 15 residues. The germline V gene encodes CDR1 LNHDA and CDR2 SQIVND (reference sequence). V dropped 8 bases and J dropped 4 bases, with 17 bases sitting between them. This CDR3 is CASLEPGQTTGELFF. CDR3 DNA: TGTGCCAGTCTAGAGCCGGGACAAACCACCGGGGAGCTGTTTTTT. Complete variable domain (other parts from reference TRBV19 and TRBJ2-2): DGGITQSPKYLFRKEGQNVTLSCEQNLNHDAMYWYRQDPGQGLRLIYYSQIVNDFQKGDIAEGYSVSREKKESFPLTVTSAQKNPTAFYLCASLEPGQTTGELFFGEGSRLTVL.

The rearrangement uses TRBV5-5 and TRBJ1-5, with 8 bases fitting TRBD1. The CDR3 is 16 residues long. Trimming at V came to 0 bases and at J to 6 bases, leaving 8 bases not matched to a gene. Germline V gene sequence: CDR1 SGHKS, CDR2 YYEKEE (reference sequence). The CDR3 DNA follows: TGTGCCAGCAGCTTGGCTTATCAGGGGGCGCGTCAGCCCCAGCATTTT. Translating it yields CASSLAYQGARQPQHF.

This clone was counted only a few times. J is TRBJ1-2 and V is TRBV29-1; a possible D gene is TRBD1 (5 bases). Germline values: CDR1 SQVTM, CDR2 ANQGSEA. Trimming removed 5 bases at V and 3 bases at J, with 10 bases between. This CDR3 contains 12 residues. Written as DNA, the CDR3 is TGCAGCGTTCCTAAGGGGTACTATGGCTACACCTTC. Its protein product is CSVPKGYYGYTF.

CDR3: CSAHRGGTQYF. In nucleotides, the CDR3 is TGCAGTGCTCACCGCGGCGGTACGCAGTATTTT. The chain employs TRBV20-1 and TRBJ2-3; D unclear. The CDR3 length is 11 residues. Germline CDR1 reads DFQATT; CDR2 reads SNEGSKA (reference sequence). Trimming shortened V by 5 bases and J by 8 bases, and 11 bases separated the two germline ends.